This T cell receptor (beta chain) is from a study of T cells in tuberculosis. Study-wide background: T cells were selected with CD1B tetramers loaded with glucose monomycolate.

Study results and limitations: A GMM-specific repertoire classifier reached just under 90% accuracy, AUROC over 0.85.

About this clone: The antigen is unknown.

Libraries were prepared by immunoSEQ multiplex PCR; TCRdb keeps only in-frame clonotypes and omits some of them. The sample contains 30,000 to 40,000 clones, around 97% of which appear only once. This TCR was recovered from a donor between 10 and 35 years old with latent tuberculosis or without tuberculosis infection. Sequenced sample: PBMCs.

CDR3 residues: CASGGQTYSNQPQHF. The DNA of the CDR3 is TGTGCCAGCGGAGGGCAGACCTATAGCAATCAGCCCCAGCATTTT. This chain connects TRBV2 to TRBJ1-5; D not resolved. Germline V gene sequence: CDR1 SNHLY, CDR2 FYNNEI. This CDR3 contains 15 residues. V gave up 8 bases and J gave up 0 bases, with 14 bases separating them. Using reference TRBV2 and TRBJ1-5 for the parts outside the CDR3, the full variable domain is EPEVTQTPSHQVTQMGQEVILRCVPISNHLYFYWYRQILGQKVEFLVSFYNNEISEKSEIFDDQFSVERPDGSNFTLKIRSTKLEDSAMYFCASGGQTYSNQPQHFGDGTRLSIL.